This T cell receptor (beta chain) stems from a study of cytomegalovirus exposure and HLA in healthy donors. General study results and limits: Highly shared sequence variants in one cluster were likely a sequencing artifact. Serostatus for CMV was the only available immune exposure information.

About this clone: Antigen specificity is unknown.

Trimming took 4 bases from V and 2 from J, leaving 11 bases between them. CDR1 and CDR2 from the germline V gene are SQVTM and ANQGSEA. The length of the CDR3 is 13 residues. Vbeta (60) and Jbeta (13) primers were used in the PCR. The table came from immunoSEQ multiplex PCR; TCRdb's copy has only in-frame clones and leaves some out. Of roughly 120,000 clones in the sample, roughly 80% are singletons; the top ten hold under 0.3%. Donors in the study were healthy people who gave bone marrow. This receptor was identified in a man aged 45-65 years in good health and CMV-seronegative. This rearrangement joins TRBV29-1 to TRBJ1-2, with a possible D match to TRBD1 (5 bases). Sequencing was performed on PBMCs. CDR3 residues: CSVGVQVNYGYTF. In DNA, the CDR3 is TGCAGCGTTGGAGTACAGGTCAACTATGGCTACACCTTC. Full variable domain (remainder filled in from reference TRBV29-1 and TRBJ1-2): SAVISQKPSRDICQRGTSLTIQCQVDSQVTMMFWYRQQPGQSLTLIATANQGSEATYESGFVIDKFPISRPNLTFSTLTVSNMSPEDSSIYLCSVGVQVNYGYTFGSGTRLTVV.